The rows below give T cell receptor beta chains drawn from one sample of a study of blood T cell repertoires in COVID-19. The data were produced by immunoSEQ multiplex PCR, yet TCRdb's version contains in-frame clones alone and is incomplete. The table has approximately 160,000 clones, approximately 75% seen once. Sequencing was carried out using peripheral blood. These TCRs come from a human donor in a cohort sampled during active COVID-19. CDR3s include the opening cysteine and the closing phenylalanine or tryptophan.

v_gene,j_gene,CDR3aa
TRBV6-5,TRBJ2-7,CASSKTGGVYEQYF
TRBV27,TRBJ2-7,CASSLRLGQGSNEQYF
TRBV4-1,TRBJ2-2,CASSQPWTSGGSKGSGELFF
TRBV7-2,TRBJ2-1,CASSWDSRPYNEQFF
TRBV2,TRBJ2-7,CASRDQGAYEQYF
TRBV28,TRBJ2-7,CASSLIRGLSSYEQYF
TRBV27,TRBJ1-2,CAPRRGNYGYTF
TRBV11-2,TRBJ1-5,CASSGGGGGYQPQHF
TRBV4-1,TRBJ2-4,CASSPRLGDKNIQYF
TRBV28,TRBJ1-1,CAILTTGMNTEAFF
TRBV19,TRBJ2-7,CASSPAQGGYEQYF
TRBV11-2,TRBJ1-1,CASSLEGQGVAEAFF
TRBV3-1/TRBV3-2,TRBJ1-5,CASSPKQGWINQPQHF
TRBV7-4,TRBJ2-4,CASSLVGTGGNIQYF
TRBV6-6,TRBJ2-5,CASSYKTSGGEETQYF
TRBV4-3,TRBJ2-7,CASSPGTGGVYEQYF
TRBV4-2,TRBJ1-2,CASSQDTGGHYGYTF
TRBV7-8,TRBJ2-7,CASSLGGTGVYEQYF
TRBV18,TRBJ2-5,CASSLQETQYF
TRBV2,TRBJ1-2,CASSPDRVNYGYTF
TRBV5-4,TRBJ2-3,CASSRSGSGTDTQYF
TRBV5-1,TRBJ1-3,CASSLRPVGGNTIYF